The 24 T cell receptor beta chains below come from one sample, sequenced in a study of response to subunit inactivated influenza vaccine. In TCRdb, the RT-PCR reads were re-called with MiXCR into one record per CDR3 protein. The sample gives about 780,000 distinct CDR3 sequences, about 18% of which show up once; approximately 10% is in the top ten. Source: PBMCs from blood, taken 5 days after vaccination. The receptors stem from a middle-aged man who received an inactivated influenza vaccine.

The chain's CDR3 is CASSPLLEAQYF. The CDR3 DNA follows: TGTGCCAGCTCACCACTCCTGGAGGCCCAGTACTTC. The chain has TRBV18 and TRBJ2-5; weak D call: TRBD2 (5 bases). Germline lookup yields CDR1 KGHSH and CDR2 LQKENI. V was cut by 1 base and J by 9 bases, with 9 bases left in between. This CDR3 is 12 amino acids long.

This clonotype was seen more than once but under ten times. The V gene is TRBV7-2, the J gene TRBJ2-5; a possible D gene is TRBD2 (7 bases). The CDR3 has 17 residues. V was clipped by 4 bases and J by 6 bases, with 24 bases between them. Germline assignment: CDR1 SGHTA and CDR2 FQGNSA. CDR3 DNA: TGTGCCAGCAGCTCCTCTGGGGTAGGGGGGGGCCGAAAGACCCAGTACTTC. Amino acid sequence: CASSSSGVGGGRKTQYF.

J is TRBJ2-1 and V is TRBV7-2; D may be TRBD1 (5 bases). This CDR3 is built from 11 residues. The V end lost 4 bases, the J end lost 12 bases, and 10 bases lay between the germline ends. Germline V lookup: CDR1 SGHTA, CDR2 FQGNSA. The CDR3 reads CASSYPGSQFF. CDR3 DNA: TGTGCCAGCAGCTACCCAGGGTCGCAGTTCTTC. The full variable domain, with the rest looked up from reference TRBV7-2 and TRBJ2-1, is GAGVSQSPSNKVTEKGKDVELRCDPISGHTALYWYRQSLGQGLEFLIYFQGNSAPDKSGLPSDRFSAERTGGSVSTLTIQRTQQEDSAVYLCASSYPGSQFFGPGTRLTVL.

This clonotype was seen a few times. V is TRBV12-3 or TRBV12-4 and J is TRBJ2-5, with 9 bases aligning to TRBD2. Unmatched junction bases numbered 14, after V lost 6 bases and J lost 9 bases. The CDR3 extends over 15 amino acids. The CDR3 DNA sequence: TGTGCCAGCAGCCCCCCCGGCGGGAGGGGGGGGGCCCAGTACTTC. The encoded protein is CASSPPGGRGGAQYF.

A few counts support this clonotype. V gene TRBV7-2 combines with J gene TRBJ2-5, with D maybe TRBD2 (6 bases). The CDR3 covers 16 residues. CDR1 and CDR2 from the germline V gene are SGHTA and FQGNSA. V lost 1 base and J 7 bases, leaving 19 bases between the germline ends. CDR3 residues: CASSLGGTGVLGTQYF. The CDR3 nucleotides read TGTGCCAGCAGCTTAGGCGGGACTGGGGTGTTGGGGACCCAGTACTTC. Filled out from reference TRBV7-2 and TRBJ2-5, the complete variable domain reads GAGVSQSPSNKVTEKGKDVELRCDPISGHTALYWYRQSLGQGLEFLIYFQGNSAPDKSGLPSDRFSAERTGGSVSTLTIQRTQQEDSAVYLCASSLGGTGVLGTQYFGPGTRLLVL.

This clonotype was seen ten or more times. The V call is TRBV5-1, the J call TRBJ2-1, with TRBD1 matching over 8 bases. From germline, CDR1 is SGHRS and CDR2 YFSETQ. V lost 4 bases to trimming and J lost 9 bases; unmatched junction nucleotides: 12. CDR3 length equals 15 residues. The CDR3 region is CASSTDRVVDGEQFF. CDR3 in DNA: TGCGCCAGCAGCACGGACAGGGTGGTTGATGGTGAGCAGTTCTTC.

The chain combines TRBV2 with TRBJ2-7; either TRBD1 or TRBD2 may fit D (5 bases each). Germline CDR1 is SNHLY and CDR2 is FYNNEI. This CDR3 spans 16 amino acids. The V end was cut by 1 base, the J end by 0 bases, with 13 bases between. CDR3 amino acids: CASSEGTWGSSYEQYF. As DNA, the CDR3 is TGTGCCAGCAGTGAAGGTACTTGGGGGAGCTCCTACGAGCAGTACTTC. Complete variable domain (other parts from reference TRBV2 and TRBJ2-7): EPEVTQTPSHQVTQMGQEVILRCVPISNHLYFYWYRQILGQKVEFLVSFYNNEISEKSEIFDDQFSVERPDGSNFTLKIRSTKLEDSAMYFCASSEGTWGSSYEQYFGPGTRLTVT.

The genes are TRBV7-9 and TRBJ2-3, with D perhaps matching TRBD2 (6 bases). With 0 bases removed from V and 3 bases from J, the gap between germline ends came to 16 bases. CDR1 SEHNR and CDR2 FQNEAQ come from the germline V gene (reference sequence). CDR3 length: 17 residues. CDR3 region: CASSLALSGSRTDTQYF. CDR3 in DNA: TGTGCCAGCAGCTTAGCCCTATCCGGGAGTCGGACAGATACGCAGTATTTT.

This chain uses TRBV15 with TRBJ2-7; weak D call: TRBD2 (5 bases). This CDR3 has 15 residues. CDR1 LNHNV and CDR2 YYDKDF come from the germline V gene (reference sequence). Deletions cut 1 base from V and 0 bases from J, with 10 bases between. The CDR3 protein is CATSRGRGSSYEQYF. As DNA, the CDR3 is TGTGCCACCAGCAGAGGTCGAGGGAGCTCCTACGAGCAGTACTTC.

This sequence joins TRBV15 and TRBJ2-1; 8 bases agree with TRBD1. The CDR3 has 14 residues. The germline gives CDR1 LNHNV, CDR2 YYDKDF (reference sequence). The junction had 4 bases not matched to a gene; V was cut back by 2 bases and J by 7 bases. The CDR3: CATSRIRTGNEQFF. CDR3 nucleotides: TGTGCCACCAGCAGAATCCGGACAGGGAATGAGCAGTTCTTC.

The chain joins TRBV30 to TRBJ2-7, with 7 bases that match TRBD1. V gave up 4 bases and J gave up 0 bases; unmatched junction bases: 21. The CDR3 has 19 amino acids. Germline assignment: CDR1 GTSNPN and CDR2 SVGIG (reference sequence). DNA of the CDR3: TGTGCCTGGAAAAGACAACCATGGACAGGAATAAGGAGCTCCTACGAGCAGTACTTC. Translated: CAWKRQPWTGIRSSYEQYF.

V usage is TRBV5-5 and J usage is TRBJ2-1; TRBD2 is a possible D gene (6 bases). This CDR3 is built from 15 residues. V lost 0 bases and J 5 bases, leaving 12 bases between the germline ends. Germline CDR1 is SGHKS and CDR2 is YYEKEE (reference sequence). Written as DNA, the CDR3 is TGTGCCAGCAGCTTGGTGGGGGGTGTAAACAATGAGCAGTTCTTC. Translation: CASSLVGGVNNEQFF.

This chain connects TRBV5-1 to TRBJ2-5; 8 nucleotides match TRBD1. The ends lost 4 bases at V and 5 bases at J; junction bases unmatched: 7. Germline V gene sequence: CDR1 SGHRS, CDR2 YFSETQ. This CDR3 is built from 14 residues. Here the CDR3 reads CASSLGQVSETQYF. CDR3 in DNA: TGCGCCAGCAGCCTGGGACAGGTCAGCGAGACCCAGTACTTC.

The chain is built from TRBV11-2 and TRBJ2-1; 9 bases line up with TRBD2. With 4 bases clipped from V and 3 bases from J, the junction kept 7 bases outside the gene matches. The CDR3 contains 16 residues. Germline V gene sequence: CDR1 SGHAT, CDR2 FQNNGV. This chain's CDR3 is CASSWGSGGSYNEQFF. The CDR3 DNA reads as TGTGCCAGCAGCTGGGGGAGCGGGGGGAGCTACAATGAGCAGTTCTTC.

This clonotype came up a few times. The chain recombines TRBV7-2 with TRBJ2-2, with a weak D call TRBD1 (5 bases). The germline CDR1 and CDR2 sequences are SGHTA and FQGNSA. The CDR3 runs 17 residues. Trimming left V 6 bases short and J 2 bases short, with 19 bases between. In nucleotides, the CDR3 is TGTGCCAGCAGTTACTCTTCTCGGACAAGAAACACCGGGGAGCTGTTTTTT. It is translated as CASSYSSRTRNTGELFF.

The chain carries TRBV28 and TRBJ2-7; D remains ambiguous. Germline lookup yields CDR1 MDHEN and CDR2 SYDVKM. This CDR3 comprises 16 residues. Between the trimmed V and J ends, which lost 3 bases and 2 bases, there was a span of 17 bases. The CDR3 loop reads CASSFWAPSKPYEQYF. CDR3 coding DNA: TGTGCCAGCAGTTTTTGGGCTCCTTCGAAACCCTACGAGCAGTACTTC.

In its sample, this clonotype was seen a few times. V is TRBV10-3 and J is TRBJ2-5, with 7 bases that match TRBD1. The V gene end was trimmed by 4 bases and the J gene end by 5 bases; junction bases not matched to a gene: 4. The CDR3 extends over 13 amino acids. The germline V gene encodes CDR1 ENHRY and CDR2 SYGVKD. CDR3 in amino acids: CAISVQGVETQYF. The CDR3 DNA follows: TGTGCCATCAGTGTTCAGGGGGTTGAGACCCAGTACTTC.

The chain uses TRBV12-3 or TRBV12-4 and TRBJ2-1; unclear D gene. The CDR3 has 13 residues. V was pared by 3 bases and J by 9 bases, with 12 bases between. The DNA of the CDR3 is TGTGCCAGCAGTTTTCAGGCTGCCAGTGAGCAGTTCTTC. It translates to CASSFQAASEQFF.

J is TRBJ1-5 and V is TRBV30, with 10 nucleotides matching TRBD1. The germline V gene has CDR1 GTSNPN and CDR2 SVGIG (reference sequence). V was pared by 3 bases and J by 4 bases, with 0 bases of the junction left unmatched. The CDR3 spans 13 residues. The CDR3, as DNA: TGTGCCTGGAGGGGACAGGGGAATCAGCCCCAGCATTTT. Translated, it gives CAWRGQGNQPQHF.

A few counts support this clonotype. V and J are TRBV10-2 and TRBJ2-1; D remains unclear. Germline loops: CDR1 WSHSY, CDR2 SAAADI. The ends were cut back, 2 bases at V and 8 bases at J, with 10 bases in the middle. The CDR3 length is 13 residues. DNA of the CDR3: TGCGCCAGCAGTGAGGGCAGGTTGGATGAGCAGTTCTTC. Translation gives CASSEGRLDEQFF.

This clonotype was counted between two and nine times. This chain connects TRBV18 to TRBJ2-2; 9 bases agree with TRBD2. J was trimmed by 7 bases and V by 0 bases; bases with no gene match: 6. Looked up from germline, CDR1 is KGHSH and CDR2 is LQKENI. This CDR3 comprises 16 residues. Written as DNA, the CDR3 is TGTGCCAGCTCACCACCCTCGCGGGAGGGCCTCGGGGAGCTGTTTTTT. This codes for CASSPPSREGLGELFF.

There are a few counts of this clonotype. The CDR3 loop reads CSAAPSGQETQYF. CDR3 nucleotides: TGCAGTGCCGCCCCTAGCGGACAAGAGACCCAGTACTTC. The chain recombines TRBV20-1 with TRBJ2-5, with 7 bases fitting TRBD2. V shed 6 bases and J 2 bases; nucleotides not matched to a gene: 6. From germline, CDR1 is DFQATT and CDR2 SNEGSKA (reference sequence). The CDR3 spans 13 residues.

J is TRBJ2-5 and V is TRBV5-6; D not resolved. The CDR3 runs to 13 residues. Trimming cost V 0 bases and J 4 bases, with 7 bases left between them. In germline, CDR1 is SGHDT, CDR2 YYEEEE. The CDR3: CASSLVGRETQYF. In DNA form, the CDR3 reads TGTGCCAGCAGCTTGGTTGGTAGAGAGACCCAGTACTTC.

This chain connects TRBV7-2 to TRBJ1-2; tentatively, D is TRBD1 (5 bases). The V gene's germline CDR1 is SGHTA and CDR2 FQGNSA. V shed 1 base and J shed 4 bases, with 7 bases lying between them. This CDR3 is 13 amino acids long. This CDR3 is CASSLGGFYGYTF. CDR3 DNA sequence: TGTGCCAGCAGCTTAGGGGGGTTCTATGGCTACACCTTC.